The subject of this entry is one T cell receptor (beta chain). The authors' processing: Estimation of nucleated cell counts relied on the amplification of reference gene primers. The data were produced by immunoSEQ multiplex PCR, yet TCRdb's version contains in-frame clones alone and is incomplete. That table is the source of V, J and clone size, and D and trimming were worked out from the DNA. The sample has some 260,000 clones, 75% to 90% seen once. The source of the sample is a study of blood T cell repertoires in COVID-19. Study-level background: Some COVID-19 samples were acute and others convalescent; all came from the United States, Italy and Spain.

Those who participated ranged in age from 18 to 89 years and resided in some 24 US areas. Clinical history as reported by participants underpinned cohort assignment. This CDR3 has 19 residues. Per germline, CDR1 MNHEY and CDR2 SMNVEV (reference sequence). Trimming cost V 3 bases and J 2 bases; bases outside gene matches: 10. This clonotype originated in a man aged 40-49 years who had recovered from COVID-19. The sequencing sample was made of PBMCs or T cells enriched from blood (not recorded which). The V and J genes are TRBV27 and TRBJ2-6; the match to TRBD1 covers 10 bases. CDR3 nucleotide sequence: TGTGCCAGCAGTTTCATGTGGGACAGGGGAAAAACTGGGGCCAACGTCCTGACTTTC. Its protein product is CASSFMWDRGKTGANVLTF.